This T cell receptor beta chain was identified in a study of blood T cell repertoires in COVID-19. At the level of the study: Italy, Spain and the United States were the sources of the convalescent and acute COVID-19 samples. Nucleic acid was either cDNA or gDNA, and it came from T cells, B-cell-depleted T cells, or PBMCs.

The germline V and J ends were trimmed by 1 base and 4 bases, with 13 bases remaining between them. The germline gives CDR1 LNHDA, CDR2 SQIVND (reference sequence). There are 15 residues in the CDR3. Per the original data handling: Cell counts per sample came from amplifying reference gene primers. Measured with immunoSEQ multiplex PCR; TCRdb has only the in-frame clones, and not every one. V, J and clone size derive from that table, while D and trimming were established from the DNA sequence. The sample has around 160,000 clones; approximately 90% are singletons. Seattle enrolled patients during active infection and tracked them longitudinally.

The chain carries TRBV19 and TRBJ1-2, with no clear D. The TCR originated in a woman aged 70 to 79 with COVID-19, enrolled during active disease. Sequencing was performed on peripheral blood. This CDR3 reads CASSIGPGEGYGYTF. In nucleotides, the CDR3 is TGTGCCAGTAGTATAGGACCGGGAGAAGGCTATGGCTACACCTTC.